This T cell receptor beta chain emerged from a study of control samples from healthy donors and cancer patients. Libraries were prepared by immunoSEQ multiplex PCR; TCRdb keeps only in-frame clonotypes and omits some of them. The sample shows approximately 89,000 clones, more than 75% of them seen only once. This CDR3 has 16 amino acids. CDR1 and CDR2 from the germline V gene are LNHDA and SQIVND (reference sequence). V lost 5 bases to trimming and J lost 3 bases; unmatched junction nucleotides: 9. This TCR derives from a woman in her thirties or forties in good health. The rearrangement uses TRBV19 and TRBJ1-3, with TRBD1 matching over 8 bases. Specimen: blood. In DNA, the CDR3 is TGTGCCAGTAGTGCCGGACAGGGAGCGGGTGGAAACACCATATATTTT. Its protein product is CASSAGQGAGGNTIYF.